This T cell receptor (beta chain) was sequenced for a study of human T cells and chemical hapten exposure. Turning to the study itself: Skin on the upper inner arm, roughly 2 cm by roughly 2 cm in size, was sensitized with 2% DPC. Patients, predominantly female, presented with alopecia areata, totalis or universalis. Notes on the study in general: Alopecia in all donors means immunity may differ from healthy individuals.

Stated treatment: therapeutic diphenylcyclopropenone sensitization with weekly scalp DPC. The study extracted total RNA from unfractionated whole blood. Looked up from germline, CDR1 is SGHRS and CDR2 is YFSETQ. This CDR3 region has 13 residues. Trimming pared 5 bases from V and 5 bases from J, leaving 13 bases between. The library tagged each cDNA molecule with unique molecular identifiers. One entry per CDR3 protein, called by TCRdb with MiXCR from the reads. Seen here are 3,000 or so distinct CDR3 sequences, around 52% observed once, and the top ten hold approximately 5%. Remarks on this clonotype: The antigen is undetermined.

This rearrangement joins TRBV5-1 to TRBJ2-5; weak D call: TRBD1 (5 bases). Sequenced here: whole blood, sampled before DPC sensitization or 2, 6, or about 24 weeks after (not recorded which). This clonotype originated in an adult with alopecia areata. Some clones in this sample may be carry-over from other donors' samples. This table probably holds off-target reads from a library built for another chain. The CDR3 region is CASRDMGLETQYF. CDR3 coding DNA: TGCGCCAGCAGAGACATGGGGCTGGAGACCCAGTACTTC.